This TCR beta chain was profiled in a study of blood T cell repertoires in COVID-19. Looking at the study overall: From T cells, B-cell-depleted T cells, or PBMCs came the material, which was cDNA or gDNA.

This CDR3 region has 16 residues. Per the germline V gene, CDR1 is SGHTA and CDR2 is FQGNSA. Trimming stripped 3 bases from V and 4 bases from J, with 16 bases between. In the source study's methods: Nucleated cell number was recorded as an estimate derived from reference gene primer amplification. Repertoires were generated with immunoSEQ multiplex PCR, while TCRdb's copy carries only in-frame clones and drops some. That table supplies the V and J calls and clone size; D and trimming were determined from the DNA. The sample has a few hundred thousand clones, 87% seen once. The sequence came from a man between 45 and 60 years old with active or convalescent COVID-19. V gene TRBV7-2 combines with J gene TRBJ1-3; D unclear. Sequenced sample: peripheral blood. CDR3 sequence reads: CASSFTQFLGGNTIYF. Here the CDR3 DNA reads TGTGCCAGCAGCTTCACTCAGTTCCTCGGGGGAAACACCATATATTTT.